Listed here is a single T cell receptor (beta chain). This clonotype has a count of ten or more. This receptor's antigen is unknown. No much larger clonotype is one base removed from it; base qualities were not supplied. This record comes from a study of T cells in Graves' hyperthyroidism and ophthalmopathy (dated by TCRdb to the late 2010s). Broadly, across the study: Peripheral blood samples were taken at initial diagnosis, before any treatment was given. A discovery cohort of approximately 100 patients, 43 with Graves' ophthalmopathy and roughly 59 with stable Graves' hyperthyroidism, was used to find distinguishing TCR V-J signatures. Whether ophthalmopathy could be predicted prospectively was tested in an independent validation cohort made up of 18 to 20 hyperthyroidism patients plus 17 patients who later progressed to ophthalmopathy. The approximately 100 discovery patients were divided at random into training and test sets in a 7:3 ratio. In about 6 Graves' hyperthyroidism patients, the study also compared T-cell repertoires from thyroid tissue with T-cell repertoires from blood. Following sampling, methimazole starting at 30 mg daily was given to hyperthyroidism patients, and high-dose intravenous methylprednisolone was given to ophthalmopathy patients. TCR Vbeta CDR3 sequencing of 130 to 150 peripheral blood samples (fewer than 45 ophthalmopathy, 70 to 85 hyperthyroidism and 17 progressor patients) is reported in the paper. Overall results and qualifications from the work: In validation, progression to ophthalmopathy was predicted by the model with more than 65% sensitivity and 72.22% specificity, a median of about 6.4 months before onset. Most expanded thyroid clonotypes (frequency above 0.001) were also detected in blood, a finding suggesting that blood repertoires may reflect thyroid immune responses. Sample size was not statistically predetermined, and blinding of investigators to group allocation was not performed. In cross-validation, a model built on a 13 V-J signature told ophthalmopathy apart from stable hyperthyroidism with just under 90% sensitivity and around 84% specificity, and in testing the same model reached 80%/75%.

Stable Graves' hyperthyroidism was defined as the absence of progression to ophthalmopathy over 18 months of follow-up. Hyperthyroidism patients were newly diagnosed, had a disease duration of under 2 months, and were aged 18 to 65 years. Patients with uncontrolled infections, other autoimmune diseases, pregnancy or lactation were excluded. Clinical symptoms, serum thyroxine and TRAb, thyroid ultrasound, and orbital computed tomography formed the basis for the diagnoses. PBMCs were separated from 7.5 to 10 ml of fresh peripheral blood using Ficoll-Paque density gradient centrifugation. Trizol reagent was used to extract total RNA, and RNA quality was then checked on an Agilent 2100 Bioanalyzer. The CDR3 starts with the cysteine, ends with the phenylalanine, and has 16 residues. The sequence is cut down to CDR3 DNA, 48 bases in frame from base 1. The germline V gene (reference sequence) gives CDR1 as PRHDT and CDR2 as FYEKMQ. The junction shows trimming of 1 base on V and 3 bases on J, and the gene matches do not reach 6 bases of it.

TCR beta CDR3 regions were amplified from RNA transcripts. For the first round of RT-PCR on the TCR CDR3, the HTBI primer set was used together with the Qiagen OneStep RT-PCR kit. Libraries were constructed in a second round of multiplex PCR, after which size selection and purification were carried out. The libraries were sequenced on an Illumina HiSeq2000 using paired-end 100 bp reads. As for the original processing: SOAPnuke was used to process the raw data, throwing out any read that contained adapters or uncalled bases, had a mean Phred below 15, or lacked an exact constant-primer or identifier match. High-quality paired reads were merged using COPE v1.2.5, and each unique nucleotide sequence was defined as a clonotype. Clonotypes were aligned to IMGT TRBV, TRBD and TRBJ reference segments using MiTCR v1.1. Only V-J combinations with frequency above 0.0001, covering 99.2% of repertoires, were analysed. A TCS score was defined as the ratio of F50 (clonal expansion) to E x V (chaos), with BLOSUM62-based TCRdist applied between CDR3 peptides within each V-J. Welch's t-statistics and random forest reduced 514 V-J features to some 14, which were used in a naive Bayes classifier (R e1071). TCRdb took the public reads, trimmed them with fastp at Q25, ran MiXCR for clone calling and kept in-frame beta chains. Rows are unified per CDR3 protein, each entry keeping the most common DNA and genes. TCRdb, not the authors, supplied the V and J calls. The sample has hundreds of thousands of distinct CDR3 sequences on record, under 20% of them singletons. The ten largest clones represent about 3.8% of the sample.

This TCR came from a woman in her twenties or thirties with Graves' hyperthyroidism. The V and J genes are TRBV13 and TRBJ2-1; 7 nucleotides in the junction match TRBD1. Sequencing used blood. For the CDR3, the sequence is CASSLAAGGVYNEQFF. The DNA reads TGTGCCAGCAGCTTAGCGGCAGGGGGTGTCTACAATGAGCAGTTCTTC.